The 18 T cell receptor beta chains presented below share a single source sample, sequenced in a study of blood T cell repertoires in COVID-19. Only in-frame clones appear in the TCRdb table, and some are missing; sequencing was by immunoSEQ multiplex PCR. Of roughly 300,000 clones detected, almost 85% appear once; the ten largest clones hold more than 6%. The sequenced sample consisted of peripheral blood. Receptors originate from a human donor in a cohort sampled during active COVID-19.

This clone came up a few times. The sample holds other DNA sequences that translate to the same CDR3. The chain links TRBV5-1 to TRBJ1-1; a possible D gene is TRBD1 (5 bases). CDR3 length: 11 amino acids. Trimming took 0 bases from V and 8 from J, leaving 5 bases between them. CDR1 SGHRS and CDR2 YFSETQ come from the germline V gene. In DNA, the CDR3 is TGCGCCAGCAGCTTGGCAGGGGAAGCTTTCTTT. Translation: CASSLAGEAFF.

The chain couples TRBV19 to TRBJ2-2; tentatively, D is TRBD1 (5 bases). Germline values: CDR1 LNHDA, CDR2 SQIVND (reference sequence). The CDR3 extends over 16 amino acids. Deletions cut 2 bases from V and 7 bases from J, with 17 bases between. The DNA of the CDR3 is TGTGCCAGTAGTATACACCCCTCCAGGGAAGTCGGGGAGCTGTTTTTT. Amino acids: CASSIHPSREVGELFF.

V and J are TRBV27 and TRBJ2-1; 7 nucleotides agree with TRBD2. The CDR3 is 16 amino acids. V lost 2 bases and J lost 6; bases outside the gene matches: 10. The germline V gene encodes CDR1 MNHEY and CDR2 SMNVEV (reference sequence). The CDR3 region has the DNA TGTGCCAGCAGTTTAGATGGACTAGGGTTTTTCAATGAGCAGTTCTTC. Its translation: CASSLDGLGFFNEQFF.

This chain joins TRBV18 and TRBJ1-3; TRBD1 might be the D (6 bases). Trimming removed 1 base at V and 6 bases at J, with 19 bases between. Germline-derived CDR1 and CDR2 are KGHSH and LQKENI. The CDR3 runs 17 residues. CDR3 coding DNA: TGTGCCAGCTCACCACTTACCGGGACAACGTTACAAAACACCATATATTTT. It is translated as CASSPLTGTTLQNTIYF. The variable domain in full, completed from reference TRBV18 and TRBJ1-3, reads NAGVMQNPRHLVRRRGQEARLRCSPMKGHSHVYWYRQLPEEGLKFMVYLQKENIIDESGMPKERFSAEFPKEGPSILRIQQVVRGDSAAYFCASSPLTGTTLQNTIYFGEGSWLTVV.

This chain uses TRBV5-1 with TRBJ2-2, with D perhaps TRBD2 (5 bases). V was trimmed by 5 bases and J by 9 bases, leaving 8 bases between them. Germline lookup yields CDR1 SGHRS and CDR2 YFSETQ. The CDR3 is 11 residues long. This CDR3 is CASREARELFF. DNA for the CDR3: TGCGCCAGCAGGGAGGCACGGGAGCTGTTTTTT.

The chain carries TRBV18 and TRBJ2-5, with D possibly TRBD2 on 5 matching bases. CDR1 KGHSH and CDR2 LQKENI come from the germline V gene. The CDR3 is 14 amino acids. V lost 3 bases, J lost 3 bases, and 11 bases lay in between. CDR3 amino acids: CASSPRTEEETQYF. The DNA of the CDR3 is TGTGCCAGCTCACCTCGGACGGAGGAAGAGACCCAGTACTTC.

The CDR3 DNA is TGTGCCACCAGTGATTTAGGATCCGCCGGGGGGGCTGGCTACACCTTC. It is translated as CATSDLGSAGGAGYTF. The J gene is TRBJ1-2, the V gene TRBV24-1; possible D gene TRBD1, 6 bases. Trimming cost V 1 base and J 7 bases, with 18 bases left between them. Looked up from germline, CDR1 is KGHDR and CDR2 is SFDVKD. This CDR3 region has 16 residues.

The V call is TRBV5-4, the J call TRBJ2-2; 7 positions match TRBD2. The germline V gene encodes CDR1 SGHNT and CDR2 YYREEE (reference sequence). The CDR3 totals 14 residues. The V segment lost 5 bases and the J segment 7 bases; nucleotides outside the gene matches: 8. In DNA form, the CDR3 reads TGTGCCAGCAGTTCTCCTAGCGGTAACGGGGAGCTGTTTTTT. This codes for CASSSPSGNGELFF.

The rearrangement links TRBV5-1 to TRBJ2-6, with D possibly matching TRBD1 (5 bases). Germline V gene lookup returns CDR1 SGHRS and CDR2 YFSETQ. This CDR3 has 16 residues. Trimming took 4 bases from V and 4 from J, leaving 15 bases between them. CDR3 amino acids: CASSLGQAYGANVLTF. DNA for the CDR3: TGCGCCAGCAGCCTCGGACAAGCCTACGGGGCCAACGTCCTGACTTTC.

V and J are TRBV6-5 and TRBJ2-3; 8 bases are a match to TRBD2. The CDR3 runs to 15 residues. Per the germline V gene, CDR1 is MNHEY and CDR2 is SVGAGI. V dropped 7 bases and J dropped 6; count of bases not matched to a gene: 12. CDR3: CASTLSGGAHDTQYF. CDR3 DNA sequence: TGTGCCAGCACTCTCAGCGGGGGAGCCCACGATACGCAGTATTTT.

This chain uses TRBV5-1 with TRBJ2-1, with 8 nucleotides matching TRBD1. The germline gives CDR1 SGHRS, CDR2 YFSETQ. CDR3 length: 15 residues. Losses at the gene ends were 4 bases for V and 7 bases for J; bases not matched to a gene: 10. CDR3: CASSLTRQGKNEQFF. CDR3 nucleotide sequence: TGCGCCAGCAGCCTAACTCGACAGGGGAAGAATGAGCAGTTCTTC. Complete variable domain (other parts from reference TRBV5-1 and TRBJ2-1): KAGVTQTPRYLIKTRGQQVTLSCSPISGHRSVSWYQQTPGQGLQFLFEYFSETQRNKGNFPGRFSGRQFSNSRSEMNVSTLELGDSALYLCASSLTRQGKNEQFFGPGTRLTVL.

The chain carries TRBV2 and TRBJ1-4, with D tentatively TRBD1 (6 bases). The CDR3 sequence is 13 residues long. The V gene's germline CDR1 is SNHLY and CDR2 FYNNEI. V lost 9 bases, J lost 5 bases, and 13 bases lay in between. CDR3 DNA sequence: TGTGCCAGTCGTGGACAGACAAATGAAAAACTGTTTTTT. Translated, it gives CASRGQTNEKLFF.

As for this clone: The sample carries other DNA sequences with the same CDR3. The genes are TRBV14 and TRBJ1-1; the match to TRBD1 covers 8 bases. V lost 0 bases to trimming and J lost 6 bases; unmatched junction nucleotides: 6. The CDR3 runs to 15 residues. The germline V gene encodes CDR1 SGHDN and CDR2 FVKESK. CDR3 in DNA: TGTGCCAGCAGCCAAGAGGACAGGGCCAGGGCTGAAGCTTTCTTT. Translated, it gives CASSQEDRARAEAFF.

This clone was seen once. This chain connects TRBV3-1 (or the pseudogene TRBV3-2) to TRBJ1-6, with 8 positions matching TRBD1. CDR3 length equals 14 residues. In germline, CDR1 is LGHDT, CDR2 YNNKEL (reference sequence). V was clipped by 3 bases and J by 11 bases; unmatched bases: 6. CDR3 in DNA: TGTGCCAGCAGCCACAGGACAGGGAGTACACCCCTCCACTTT. Protein product: CASSHRTGSTPLHF.

J is TRBJ1-2 and V is TRBV13; 10 positions match TRBD1. The J segment lost 7 bases and the V segment lost 0 bases, leaving 8 bases of the junction unmatched. This CDR3 is built from 16 residues. Germline assignment: CDR1 PRHDT and CDR2 FYEKMQ (reference sequence). The CDR3 DNA sequence: TGTGCCAGCAGCTTAGGCCGACAGGGGGCCGTGGTTGGCTACACCTTC. It encodes CASSLGRQGAVVGYTF. Based on the CDR3 plus reference TRBV13 and TRBJ1-2, the full variable domain is AAGVIQSPRHLIKEKRETATLKCYPIPRHDTVYWYQQGPGQDPQFLISFYEKMQSDKGSIPDRFSAQQFSDYHSELNMSSLELGDSALYFCASSLGRQGAVVGYTFGSGTRLTVV.

The chain uses TRBV28 and TRBJ1-2, with 12 bases that match TRBD1. Per the germline V gene, CDR1 is MDHEN and CDR2 is SYDVKM. The CDR3 length is 14 residues. V was clipped by 6 bases and J by 8 bases; unmatched bases: 7. This CDR3 reads CASSPGQGARGYTF. CDR3 nucleotide sequence: TGTGCCAGCAGCCCGGGACAGGGGGCGCGAGGCTACACCTTC.

The gene calls are TRBV2 and TRBJ2-3, with D unclear. The germline V gene has CDR1 SNHLY and CDR2 FYNNEI. There are 13 residues in the CDR3. With 3 bases removed from V and 4 bases from J, the gap between germline ends came to 8 bases. The CDR3: CASSEGLADTQYF. The CDR3 coding sequence is TGTGCCAGCAGTGAGGGCTTGGCAGATACGCAGTATTTT.

The chain combines TRBV20-1 with TRBJ1-6; possibly TRBD1 for D (5 bases). The V end was cut by 5 bases, the J end by 16 bases, with 15 bases between. CDR1 and CDR2 from the germline V gene are DFQATT and SNEGSKA (reference sequence). This CDR3 is 11 amino acids long. The CDR3 DNA reads as TGCAGTGCTGCCGGGGGATCAGGTCTCCACTTT. Protein sequence: CSAAGGSGLHF.